This record concerns one T cell receptor beta chain sequence. Its antigen is not known. This sample was taken from a study of cytomegalovirus exposure and HLA in healthy donors. Libraries were prepared by immunoSEQ multiplex PCR; TCRdb keeps only in-frame clonotypes and omits some of them. The table has about 88,000 clones, approximately 96% seen once; the top ten hold 0.6% to 0.85%. CDR1 GTSNPN and CDR2 SVGIG come from the germline V gene (reference sequence). The V end was cut by 4 bases, the J end by 6 bases, with 6 bases between. This CDR3 contains 11 residues. Study results and limitations: Reports credit the classifier with highly specific, highly sensitive diagnosis of cytomegalovirus status. The tendency of first-cohort TCR clusters to co-occur in the 120 or so validation repertoires was identified by a subsequent analysis.

This chain connects TRBV30 to TRBJ2-2, with D perhaps matching TRBD2 (6 bases). Sequencing was carried out using PBMCs. The clonotype originates from a young man in good health and CMV-seronegative. As DNA, the CDR3 is TGTGCCTGGACGGGGGCCGGGGAGCTGTTTTTT. This translates into CAWTGAGELFF.